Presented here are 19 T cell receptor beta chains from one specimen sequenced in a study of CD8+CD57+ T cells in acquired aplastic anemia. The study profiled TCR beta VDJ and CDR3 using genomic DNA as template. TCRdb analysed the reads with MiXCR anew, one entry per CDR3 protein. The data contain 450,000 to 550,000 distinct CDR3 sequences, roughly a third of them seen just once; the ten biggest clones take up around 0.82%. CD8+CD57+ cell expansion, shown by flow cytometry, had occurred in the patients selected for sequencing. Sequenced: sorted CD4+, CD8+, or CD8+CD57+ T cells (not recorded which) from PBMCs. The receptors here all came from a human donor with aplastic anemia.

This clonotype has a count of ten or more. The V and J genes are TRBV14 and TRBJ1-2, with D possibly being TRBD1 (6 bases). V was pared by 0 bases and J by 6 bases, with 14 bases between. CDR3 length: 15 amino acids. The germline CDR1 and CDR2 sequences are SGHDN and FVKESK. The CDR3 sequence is CASSQDQGRVHGYTF. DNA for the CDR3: TGTGCCAGCAGCCAAGATCAGGGGCGGGTTCATGGCTACACCTTC.

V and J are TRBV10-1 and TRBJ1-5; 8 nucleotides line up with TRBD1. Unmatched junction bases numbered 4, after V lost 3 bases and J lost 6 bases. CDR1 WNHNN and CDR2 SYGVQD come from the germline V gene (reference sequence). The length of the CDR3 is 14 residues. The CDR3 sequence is CASSDRTGSQPQHF. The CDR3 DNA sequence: TGCGCCAGCAGTGATAGGACAGGGAGTCAGCCCCAGCATTTT.

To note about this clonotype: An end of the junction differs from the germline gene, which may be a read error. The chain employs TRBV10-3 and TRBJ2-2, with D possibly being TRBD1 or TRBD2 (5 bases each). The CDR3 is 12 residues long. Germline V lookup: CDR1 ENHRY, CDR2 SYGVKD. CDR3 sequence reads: CAISDGAGELSF. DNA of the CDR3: TGTGCCATCAGTGATGGGGCCGGGGAGCTGTCTTTT.

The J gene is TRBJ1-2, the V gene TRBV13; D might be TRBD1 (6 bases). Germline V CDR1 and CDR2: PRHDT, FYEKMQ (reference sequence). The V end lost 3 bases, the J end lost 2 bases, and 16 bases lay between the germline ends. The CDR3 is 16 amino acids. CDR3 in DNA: TGTGCCAGCAGCTTTATGGGGGCAGCCTCGAACTATGGCTACACCTTC. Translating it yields CASSFMGAASNYGYTF.

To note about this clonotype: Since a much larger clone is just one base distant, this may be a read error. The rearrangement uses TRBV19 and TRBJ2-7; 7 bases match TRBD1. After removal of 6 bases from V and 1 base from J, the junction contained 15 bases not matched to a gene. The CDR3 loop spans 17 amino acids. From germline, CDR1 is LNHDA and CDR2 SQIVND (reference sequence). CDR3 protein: CASSRDSSFGSSYEQYF. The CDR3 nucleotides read TGTGCCAGTAGCAGGGACAGTTCCTTTGGCAGTTCCTACGAGCAGTACTTC.

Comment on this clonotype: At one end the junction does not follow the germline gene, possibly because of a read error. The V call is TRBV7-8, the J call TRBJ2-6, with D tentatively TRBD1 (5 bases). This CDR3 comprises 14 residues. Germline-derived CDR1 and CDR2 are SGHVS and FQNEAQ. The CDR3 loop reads CASRVWSGADVLTF. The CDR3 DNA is TGTGCCAGCCGCGTTTGGTCTGGGGCCGACGTCCTGACTTTC.

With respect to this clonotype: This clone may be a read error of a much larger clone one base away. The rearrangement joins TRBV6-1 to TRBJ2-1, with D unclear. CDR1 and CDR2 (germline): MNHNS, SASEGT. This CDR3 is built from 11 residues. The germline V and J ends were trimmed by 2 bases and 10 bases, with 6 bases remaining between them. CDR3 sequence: CASSELEEQFF. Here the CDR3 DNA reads TGTGCCAGCAGTGAATTGGAGGAGCAGTTCTTC.

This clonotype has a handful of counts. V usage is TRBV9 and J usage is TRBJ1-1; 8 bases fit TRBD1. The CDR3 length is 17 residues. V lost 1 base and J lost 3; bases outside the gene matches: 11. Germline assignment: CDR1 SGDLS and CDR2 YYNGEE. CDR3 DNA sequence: TGTGCCAGCAGCGTACGATCAGGGGGCGCGGGGGACACTGAAGCTTTCTTT. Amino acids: CASSVRSGGAGDTEAFF.

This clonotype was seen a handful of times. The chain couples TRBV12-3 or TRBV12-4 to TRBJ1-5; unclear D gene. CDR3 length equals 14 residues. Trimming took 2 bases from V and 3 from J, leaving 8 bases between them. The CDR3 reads CASSLSWNNQPQHF. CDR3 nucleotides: TGTGCCAGCAGTTTATCCTGGAACAATCAGCCCCAGCATTTT.

CDR3 in DNA: TGCAGCGTTGGGGACCGTACAAATGAAAAACTGTTTTTT. The encoded protein is CSVGDRTNEKLFF. This chain connects TRBV29-1 to TRBJ1-4, with TRBD1 as a possible D gene (5 bases). The V end lost 4 bases, the J end lost 5 bases, and 11 bases lay between the germline ends. The CDR3 totals 13 residues. Germline V gene data show CDR1 as SQVTM and CDR2 as ANQGSEA.

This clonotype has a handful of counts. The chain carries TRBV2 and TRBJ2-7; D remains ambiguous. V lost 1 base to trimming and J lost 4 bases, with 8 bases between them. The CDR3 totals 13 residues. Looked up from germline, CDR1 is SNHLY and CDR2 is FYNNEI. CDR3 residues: CASSEVGPYEQYF. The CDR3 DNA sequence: TGTGCCAGCAGTGAAGTCGGGCCTTACGAGCAGTACTTC.

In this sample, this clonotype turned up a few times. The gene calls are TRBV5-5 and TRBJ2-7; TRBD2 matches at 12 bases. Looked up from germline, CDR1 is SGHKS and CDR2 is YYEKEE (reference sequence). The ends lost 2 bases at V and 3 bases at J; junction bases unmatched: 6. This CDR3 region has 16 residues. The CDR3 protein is CASSFARLAGVYEQYF. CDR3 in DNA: TGTGCCAGCAGCTTTGCTCGACTAGCGGGAGTCTACGAGCAGTACTTC.

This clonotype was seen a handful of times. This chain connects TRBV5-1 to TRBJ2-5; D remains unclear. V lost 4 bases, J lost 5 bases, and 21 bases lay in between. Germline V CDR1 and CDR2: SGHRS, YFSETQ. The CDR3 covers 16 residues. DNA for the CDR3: TGCGCCAGCAGCATCGCAGATCGGGTAGTGGCGGAGACCCAGTACTTC. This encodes CASSIADRVVAETQYF.

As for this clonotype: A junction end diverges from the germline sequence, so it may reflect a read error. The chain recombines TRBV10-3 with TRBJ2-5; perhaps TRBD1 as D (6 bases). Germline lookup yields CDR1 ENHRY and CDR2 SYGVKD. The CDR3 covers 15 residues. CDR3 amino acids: CASSLSLEGEETQYF. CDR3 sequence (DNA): TGTGCCAGCAGTTTAAGTTTAGAGGGGGAAGAGACCCAGTACTTC.

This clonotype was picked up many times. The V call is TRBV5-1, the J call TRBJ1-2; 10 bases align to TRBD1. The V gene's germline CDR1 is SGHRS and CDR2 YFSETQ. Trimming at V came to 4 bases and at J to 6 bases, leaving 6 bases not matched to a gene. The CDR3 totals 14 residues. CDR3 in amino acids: CASSTGTGVDGYTF. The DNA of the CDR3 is TGCGCCAGCAGCACAGGGACAGGGGTGGATGGCTACACCTTC.

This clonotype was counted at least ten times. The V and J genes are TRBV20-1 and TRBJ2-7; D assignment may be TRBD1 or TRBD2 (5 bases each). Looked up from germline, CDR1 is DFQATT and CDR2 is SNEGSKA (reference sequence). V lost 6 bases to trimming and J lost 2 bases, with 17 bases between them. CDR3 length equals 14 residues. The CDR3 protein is CSATTRDQTYEQYF. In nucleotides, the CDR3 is TGCAGTGCCACCACACGGGACCAAACCTACGAGCAGTACTTC.

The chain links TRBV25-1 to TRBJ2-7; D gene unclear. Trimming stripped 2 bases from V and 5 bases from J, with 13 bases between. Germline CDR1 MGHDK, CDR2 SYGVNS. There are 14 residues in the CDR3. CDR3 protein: CASSEEWVTHEQYF. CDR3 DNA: TGTGCCAGCAGTGAAGAGTGGGTGACCCACGAGCAGTACTTC.

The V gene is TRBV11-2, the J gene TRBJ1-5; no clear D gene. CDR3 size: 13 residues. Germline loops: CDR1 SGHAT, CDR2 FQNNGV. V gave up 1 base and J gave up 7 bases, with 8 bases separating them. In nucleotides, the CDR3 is TGTGCCAGCAGCTTAGGGGTTTGGCAGCCCCAGCATTTT. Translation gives CASSLGVWQPQHF.

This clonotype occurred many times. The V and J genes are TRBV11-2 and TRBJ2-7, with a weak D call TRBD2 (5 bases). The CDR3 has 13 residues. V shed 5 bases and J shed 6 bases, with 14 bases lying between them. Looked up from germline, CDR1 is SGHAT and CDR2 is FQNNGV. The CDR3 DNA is TGTGCCAGCAGCCCCGGACTGCTGGGCGAGCAGTACTTC. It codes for CASSPGLLGEQYF.